This TCR beta chain was profiled in a study of molecular identifiers for immune sequencing clone quantification. Whole-study results and caveats: Highly expanded clone sizes could be underestimated through barcode sharing by identical TCR molecules.

This clonotype has ten or more counts. Its specificity is not known. TCRdb redid the calling of the PCR reads with MiXCR, one entry per CDR3 protein. The sample shows some 100,000 distinct CDR3 sequences, around 17% of them seen only once. CD8+CD4-CCR7+CD45RA+ cells were sorted as naive CD8 T cells. The CDR3 has 17 residues. Trimming shortened V by 5 bases and J by 7 bases, and 25 bases separated the two germline ends. Source material: naive CD8+ T cells from blood, with Jurkat cell RNA spiked in. Subset denoted: FACS-sorted CD8+CD4-CCR7+CD45RA+ naive T cells. The receptor was isolated from a human donor in good health. Some libraries in this study had Jurkat cell RNA spiked in. This chain uses TRBV12-3 or TRBV12-4 with TRBJ2-3; tentative D call: TRBD2 (7 bases). Written as DNA, the CDR3 is TGTGCCAGCAGTCTCACTTTGGGGGGGGGCCCGGGAAATACGCAGTATTTT. It yields the protein CASSLTLGGGPGNTQYF.